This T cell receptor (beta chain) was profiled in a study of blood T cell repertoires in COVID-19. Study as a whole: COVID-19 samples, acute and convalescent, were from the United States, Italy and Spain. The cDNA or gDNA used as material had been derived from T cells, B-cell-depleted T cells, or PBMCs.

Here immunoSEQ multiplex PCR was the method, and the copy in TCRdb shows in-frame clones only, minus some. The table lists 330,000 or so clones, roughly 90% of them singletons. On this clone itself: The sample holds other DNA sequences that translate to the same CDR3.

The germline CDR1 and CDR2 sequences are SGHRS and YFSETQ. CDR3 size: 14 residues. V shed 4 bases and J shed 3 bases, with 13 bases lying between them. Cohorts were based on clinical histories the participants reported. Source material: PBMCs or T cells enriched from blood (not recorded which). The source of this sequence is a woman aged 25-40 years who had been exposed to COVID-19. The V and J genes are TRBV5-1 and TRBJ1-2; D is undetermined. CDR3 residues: CASSLGGSHYGYTF. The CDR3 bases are TGCGCCAGCAGCCTCGGCGGGTCTCACTATGGCTACACCTTC.